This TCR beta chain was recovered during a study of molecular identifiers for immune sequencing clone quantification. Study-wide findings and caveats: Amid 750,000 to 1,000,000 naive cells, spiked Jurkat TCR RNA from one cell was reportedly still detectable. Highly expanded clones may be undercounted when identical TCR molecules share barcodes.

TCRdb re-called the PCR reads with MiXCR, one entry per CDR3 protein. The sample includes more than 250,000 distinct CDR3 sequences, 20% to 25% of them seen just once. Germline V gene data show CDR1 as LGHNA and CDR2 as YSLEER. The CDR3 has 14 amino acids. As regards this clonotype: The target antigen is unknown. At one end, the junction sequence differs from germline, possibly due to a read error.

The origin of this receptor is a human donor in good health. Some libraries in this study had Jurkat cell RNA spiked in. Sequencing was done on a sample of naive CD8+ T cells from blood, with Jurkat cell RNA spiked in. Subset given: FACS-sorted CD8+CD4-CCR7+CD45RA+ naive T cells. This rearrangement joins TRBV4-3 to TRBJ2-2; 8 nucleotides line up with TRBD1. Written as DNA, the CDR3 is TGCGCCAGCAGCCAAGGGACAGGGCCCGGGGAGCTGGTTTTT. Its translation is CASSQGTGPGELVF.